The 22 T cell receptor beta chains reported below all come from one sample, sequenced in a study of cytomegalovirus exposure and HLA in healthy donors. PCR involved 60 Vbeta and 13 Jbeta primers. TCRdb keeps only in-frame clones here, not all; method: immunoSEQ multiplex PCR. The data show roughly 130,000 clones, with roughly 80% seen just once and roughly 1.2% held by the top ten. The sequencing input was PBMCs. Receptor source: a girl aged 2 to 9 in good health and CMV-seronegative.

The V call is TRBV10-1, the J call TRBJ2-3; possible D gene TRBD1, 6 bases. The CDR3 contains 15 residues. The V and J ends lost 10 bases and 1 base respectively, with 18 bases between them. CDR1 is WNHNN and CDR2 is SYGVQD in the germline V gene (reference sequence). This chain's CDR3 is CAIHNREEGTDTQYF. CDR3 in DNA: TGCGCCATCCATAACAGGGAAGAGGGCACAGATACGCAGTATTTT.

In this sample, this clone turned up once. V usage is TRBV7-9 and J usage is TRBJ2-7, with a possible D match to TRBD1 (5 bases). Germline CDR1 reads SEHNR; CDR2 reads FQNEAQ (reference sequence). There are 13 residues in the CDR3. V was trimmed by 5 bases and J by 2 bases, leaving 10 bases between them. This chain's CDR3 is CASSLTATYEQYF. DNA for the CDR3: TGTGCCAGCAGCCTGACAGCGACCTACGAGCAGTACTTC.

This clone appeared once. This rearrangement joins TRBV6-5 to TRBJ2-5; 8 bases fit TRBD1. From germline, CDR1 is MNHEY and CDR2 SVGAGI. Losses at the gene ends were 5 bases for V and 7 bases for J; bases not matched to a gene: 9. The CDR3 extends over 14 amino acids. CDR3 in amino acids: CASSPGQERRTQYF. CDR3 in DNA: TGTGCCAGCAGTCCGGGACAGGAACGTCGGACCCAGTACTTC.

This clone was seen just once. This chain joins TRBV7-2 and TRBJ2-7; D is unresolved. CDR1 is SGHTA and CDR2 is FQGNSA in the germline V gene. V was clipped by 8 bases and J by 3 bases, with 14 bases between them. There are 13 residues in the CDR3. The CDR3 bases are TGTGCCAGCGCGTTACTTTCACGCTACGAGCAGTACTTC. Translation gives CASALLSRYEQYF. The entire variable domain, with the rest obtained from reference TRBV7-2 and TRBJ2-7, is as follows: GAGVSQSPSNKVTEKGKDVELRCDPISGHTALYWYRQSLGQGLEFLIYFQGNSAPDKSGLPSDRFSAERTGGSVSTLTIQRTQQEDSAVYLCASALLSRYEQYFGPGTRLTVT.

V and J are TRBV7-9 and TRBJ2-1, with TRBD2 identical over 7 bases. In germline, CDR1 is SEHNR, CDR2 FQNEAQ (reference sequence). V lost 8 bases, J lost 0 bases, and 7 bases stayed unmatched. This CDR3 region has 15 residues. CDR3 nucleotides: TGTGCCAGCGGGACTAACGGGGGCTCCTACAATGAGCAGTTCTTC. It codes for CASGTNGGSYNEQFF.

This clone was recorded a few times. The rearrangement links TRBV2 to TRBJ1-1, with D unresolved. V gave up 8 bases and J gave up 1 base, with 8 bases separating them. Germline CDR1 reads SNHLY; CDR2 reads FYNNEI. The CDR3 has 12 amino acids. The CDR3 nucleotides read TGTGCCAGCCGCGCTTGGAACACTGAAGCTTTCTTT. This gives the protein CASRAWNTEAFF.

This chain connects TRBV27 to TRBJ1-5; TRBD1 is a possible D gene (6 bases). The CDR3 contains 16 residues. Germline CDR1 and CDR2: MNHEY and SMNVEV (reference sequence). V was clipped by 5 bases and J by 2 bases, with 16 bases between them. In DNA, the CDR3 is TGTGCCAGCAGTCCATCACAGGGTTTCGGCAATCAGCCCCAGCATTTT. It is translated as CASSPSQGFGNQPQHF.

The chain joins TRBV28 to TRBJ1-5, with D tentatively TRBD1 (5 bases). Germline V gene lookup returns CDR1 MDHEN and CDR2 SYDVKM. CDR3 length equals 15 residues. Deletions cut 2 bases from V and 2 bases from J, with 10 bases between. The CDR3 reads CASSLNQGGNQPQHF. The CDR3 bases are TGTGCCAGCAGTTTAAATCAGGGCGGCAATCAGCCCCAGCATTTT.

In its sample, this clone was seen once. J is TRBJ2-7 and V is TRBV5-4, with D maybe TRBD1 (5 bases). The CDR3 is 15 residues long. Between the trimmed V and J ends, which lost 0 bases and 0 bases, there was a span of 10 bases. Germline values: CDR1 SGHNT, CDR2 YYREEE (reference sequence). CDR3 bases: TGTGCCAGCAGCTTGGACAGGCCGACCTCCTACGAGCAGTACTTC. Translation: CASSLDRPTSYEQYF.

This rearrangement joins TRBV2 to TRBJ2-1; weak D call: TRBD2 (6 bases). The length of the CDR3 is 16 residues. Germline V gives CDR1 SNHLY, CDR2 FYNNEI. Trimming stripped 3 bases from V and 1 base from J, with 13 bases between. The CDR3 nucleotides are TGTGCCAGCAGTGAGTGGGTGGGACTTTCCTACAATGAGCAGTTCTTC. Translation: CASSEWVGLSYNEQFF.

V usage is TRBV7-9 and J usage is TRBJ1-2; TRBD1 aligns across 8 bases. Looked up from germline, CDR1 is SEHNR and CDR2 is FQNEAQ (reference sequence). This CDR3 comprises 14 residues. Losses at the gene ends were 3 bases for V and 6 bases for J; bases not matched to a gene: 6. The CDR3 coding sequence is TGTGCCAGCAGCTTGACAGGGGTGGGAGATGGCTACACCTTC. This gives the protein CASSLTGVGDGYTF.

This clone was recorded once. The chain is built from TRBV19 and TRBJ2-7, with D perhaps TRBD2 (5 bases). Per germline, CDR1 LNHDA and CDR2 SQIVND (reference sequence). The V and J ends lost 3 bases and 5 bases respectively, with 11 bases between them. There are 13 residues in the CDR3. In nucleotides, the CDR3 is TGTGCCAGTAGTATGACTATCGGGGACGAGCAGTACTTC. Protein: CASSMTIGDEQYF.

The rearrangement joins TRBV2 to TRBJ2-7; 12 nucleotides align to TRBD2. CDR3 size: 13 residues. The V gene end was trimmed by 8 bases and the J gene end by 5 bases; junction bases not matched to a gene: 4. Germline lookup yields CDR1 SNHLY and CDR2 FYNNEI. The CDR3 here is CASLLAGGDEQYF. In DNA, the CDR3 is TGTGCCAGCCTACTAGCGGGAGGAGACGAGCAGTACTTC. Variable domain in full (rest from reference TRBV2 and TRBJ2-7): EPEVTQTPSHQVTQMGQEVILRCVPISNHLYFYWYRQILGQKVEFLVSFYNNEISEKSEIFDDQFSVERPDGSNFTLKIRSTKLEDSAMYFCASLLAGGDEQYFGPGTRLTVT.

The chain recombines TRBV7-9 with TRBJ2-1, with 7 bases matching TRBD2. The germline CDR1 and CDR2 sequences are SEHNR and FQNEAQ (reference sequence). The J segment lost 8 bases and the V segment lost 1 base, leaving 8 bases of the junction unmatched. The CDR3 extends over 15 amino acids. The CDR3 protein is CASSLGGTSGDEQFF. Here the CDR3 DNA reads TGTGCCAGCAGCTTAGGTGGGACGAGCGGGGATGAGCAGTTCTTC. Full variable domain (missing parts from reference TRBV7-9 and TRBJ2-1): DTGVSQNPRHKITKRGQNVTFRCDPISEHNRLYWYRQTLGQGPEFLTYFQNEAQLEKSRLLSDRFSAERPKGSFSTLEIQRTEQGDSAMYLCASSLGGTSGDEQFFGPGTRLTVL.

This clone was seen a single time. J is TRBJ2-1 and V is TRBV14; TRBD2 might be the D (6 bases). CDR3 length: 14 residues. V shed 3 bases and J shed 7 bases, with 13 bases lying between them. Germline lookup yields CDR1 SGHDN and CDR2 FVKESK. The DNA for the CDR3 is TGTGCCAGCAGCCATCCGGGACTTTTAAATGAGCAGTTCTTC. As protein: CASSHPGLLNEQFF. Looking up the rest from reference TRBV14 and TRBJ2-1 gives the full variable domain: EAGVTQFPSHSVIEKGQTVTLRCDPISGHDNLYWYRRVMGKEIKFLLHFVKESKQDESGMPNNRFLAERTGGTYSTLKVQPAELEDSGVYFCASSHPGLLNEQFFGPGTRLTVL.

The V call is TRBV20-1, the J call TRBJ1-1; possible D gene TRBD1, 6 bases. Germline CDR1 DFQATT, CDR2 SNEGSKA (reference sequence). V was pared by 4 bases and J by 5 bases, with 8 bases between. CDR3 size: 11 residues. The CDR3 here is CSAIGGTEAFF. The DNA of the CDR3 is TGCAGTGCTATAGGGGGAACTGAAGCTTTCTTT.

The genes are TRBV4-2 and TRBJ2-7; 11 bases agree with TRBD2. Trimming removed 4 bases from V and 4 bases from J; junction bases left unmatched: 24. CDR1 LGHNA and CDR2 YNFKEQ come from the germline V gene. The CDR3 consists of 21 residues. The CDR3 loop is CASSLNPVLSGLAVPGYEQYF. In DNA, the CDR3 is TGTGCCAGCAGCCTAAATCCAGTATTATCGGGACTAGCGGTCCCAGGGTACGAGCAGTACTTC.

This chain links TRBV7-9 with TRBJ2-2, with 7 bases identical to TRBD1. CDR1 and CDR2 from the germline V gene are SEHNR and FQNEAQ (reference sequence). The CDR3 is made up of 15 amino acids. The J segment lost 3 bases and the V segment lost 8 bases, leaving 9 bases of the junction unmatched. DNA for the CDR3: TGTGCCAGCGCTCTAGTAGGGGGCTACACCGGGGAGCTGTTTTTT. This codes for CASALVGGYTGELFF.

The genes are TRBV6-4 and TRBJ1-2, with D perhaps TRBD1 (5 bases). This CDR3 region has 17 residues. Trimming pared 5 bases from V and 3 bases from J, leaving 22 bases between. Germline-derived CDR1 and CDR2 are MRHNA and SNTAGT. The CDR3 region is CASSPSLAAGGDYGYTF. The CDR3, as DNA: TGTGCCAGCAGTCCTTCCCTCGCGGCAGGAGGGGACTATGGCTACACCTTC.

J is TRBJ2-7 and V is TRBV4-2; TRBD1 matches at 10 bases. Germline CDR1 reads LGHNA; CDR2 reads YNFKEQ. V lost 0 bases and J lost 6; bases outside the gene matches: 11. The CDR3 loop spans 17 amino acids. The CDR3 spells CASSQDWAGQGTGEQYF. The CDR3 region has the DNA TGTGCCAGCAGCCAAGATTGGGCGGGACAGGGGACCGGCGAGCAGTACTTC.

On this clone itself: Germline and junction disagree at one end, which may indicate a read error. The chain carries TRBV28 and TRBJ2-1; 11 bases agree with TRBD2. Germline V lookup: CDR1 MDHEN, CDR2 SYDVKM. The CDR3 contains 14 residues. This chain's CDR3 is CASTLAGGPFEQFF. In DNA, the CDR3 is TGTGCCAGCACTTTAGCGGGAGGGCCGTTTGAGCAGTTCTTC.

The V and J genes are TRBV5-5 and TRBJ2-3, with TRBD1 identical over 7 bases. With 4 bases clipped from V and 2 bases from J, the junction kept 10 bases outside the gene matches. CDR3 length: 16 amino acids. Per germline, CDR1 SGHKS and CDR2 YYEKEE (reference sequence). CDR3: CASSKTGKGPTDTQYF. CDR3 in DNA: TGTGCCAGCAGCAAGACAGGGAAGGGACCCACAGATACGCAGTATTTT.